This TCR beta chain came from a study of identical twins. This CDR3 region has 13 residues. J gave up 7 bases and V 4 bases, and 5 bases lay outside the gene matches. Germline V CDR1 and CDR2: DFQATT, SNEGSKA (reference sequence). TCRdb re-analysed the 5' RACE reads in MiXCR, keeping a single row per CDR3 protein. Of roughly 630,000 distinct CDR3 sequences in the sample, about 7.6% were seen once. The data also belong to a second study, concerning yellow fever vaccine responses in identical twins.

Material for sequencing was PBMCs. This sequence joins TRBV20-1 and TRBJ2-1; TRBD2 agrees at 9 bases. This clonotype originated in a woman under 30 in good health. CDR3 in amino acids: CSATVAGVNEQFF. CDR3 bases: TGCAGTGCTACCGTAGCGGGAGTGAATGAGCAGTTCTTC.